Shown below are 18 T cell receptor beta chains from a single sample sequenced in a study of blood T cells in healthy people across ages. For the second PCR, which ran for roughly 6 to 12 cycles, a sample-barcoded 5' primer and a J-beta primer mix were used. Each CDR3 protein gets one entry after TCRdb re-called the 5' RACE reads with MiXCR. The sample contains nearly 800,000 distinct CDR3 sequences, roughly 25% of which appear only once. The sample was also reused in another study, on T cells of mothers and their children.

The sequencing sample was made of blood. The receptors were gathered from a boy between 10 and 17 years old in good health.

This clonotype has just a few counts. The chain has TRBV15 and TRBJ2-5, with D unclear. The V gene's germline CDR1 is LNHNV and CDR2 YYDKDF (reference sequence). V was cut by 0 bases and J by 5 bases, with 7 bases left in between. The CDR3 runs 13 residues. The DNA for the CDR3 is TGTGCCACCAGCAGAGATAATAGGGAGACCCAGTACTTC. Protein: CATSRDNRETQYF.

This clonotype was seen more than once but under ten times. V gene TRBV29-1 combines with J gene TRBJ2-7; tentatively, D is TRBD1 (5 bases). V lost 1 base and J 3 bases, leaving 19 bases between the germline ends. The CDR3 totals 16 residues. Looked up from germline, CDR1 is SQVTM and CDR2 is ANQGSEA. CDR3 loop: CSVEGSTGAPYYEQYF. CDR3 nucleotide sequence: TGCAGCGTTGAAGGGAGCACAGGAGCGCCTTACTACGAGCAGTACTTC.

The chain is built from TRBV6-5 and TRBJ1-1; perhaps TRBD1 as D (5 bases). The CDR3 covers 13 residues. Germline assignment: CDR1 MNHEY and CDR2 SVGAGI. V lost 2 bases, J lost 8 bases, and 12 bases lay in between. The CDR3 region has the DNA TGTGCCAGCAGTTACAGGGACGGCTTGGAAGCTTTCTTT. It is translated as CASSYRDGLEAFF.

A remark on this clonotype: One end of the junction fails to match germline, which may point to a read error. The chain employs TRBV7-9 and TRBJ1-1; no clear D gene. This CDR3 has 12 residues. Germline CDR1 and CDR2: SEHNR and FQNEAQ (reference sequence). The CDR3 region is CASSSADTEAFF. In DNA, the CDR3 is TGTGCTAGCAGCTCTGCCGACACTGAAGCTTTCTTT.

This clonotype came up a few times. The junction departs from the called germline gene at one end, perhaps through a read error. The chain is built from TRBV20-1 and TRBJ2-4; tentatively, D is TRBD2 (5 bases). CDR1 and CDR2 from the germline V gene are DFQATT and SNEGSKA (reference sequence). This CDR3 comprises 15 residues. Here the CDR3 reads CSAGEGSTAKNIQYF. The CDR3 coding sequence is TGCAGTGCTGGAGAGGGTTCCACAGCCAAAAACATTCAGTACTTC.

This rearrangement joins TRBV9 to TRBJ2-5; D is undetermined. V lost 3 bases and J 12 bases, leaving 15 bases between the germline ends. This CDR3 is built from 12 residues. Germline loops: CDR1 SGDLS, CDR2 YYNGEE. The DNA for the CDR3 is TGTGCCAGCAGCGGGCCGTTTGATGGCGAGTACTTC. Encoded protein: CASSGPFDGEYF.

The chain carries TRBV7-9 and TRBJ1-1; tentative D call: TRBD1 (6 bases). The V end was cut by 5 bases, the J end by 3 bases, with 16 bases between. The CDR3 has 15 residues. CDR1 and CDR2 (germline): SEHNR, FQNEAQ (reference sequence). CDR3 DNA: TGTGCCAGCAGCCCGACGGGGGGCGGTGACACTGAAGCTTTCTTT. Protein sequence: CASSPTGGGDTEAFF.

This clonotype was counted at least ten times. V gene TRBV11-2 combines with J gene TRBJ1-4; D ambiguous. Germline CDR1 SGHAT, CDR2 FQNNGV. The CDR3 extends over 11 amino acids. The germline V and J ends were trimmed by 5 bases and 8 bases, with 6 bases remaining between them. The CDR3 DNA sequence: TGTGCCAGCAGCGGGAGCGAAAAACTGTTTTTT. This encodes CASSGSEKLFF.

The gene calls are TRBV20-1 and TRBJ2-7, with TRBD2 identical over 8 bases. Germline V lookup: CDR1 DFQATT, CDR2 SNEGSKA (reference sequence). The CDR3 covers 16 residues. With V trimmed by 0 bases and J by 1 base, 8 bases remained unmatched. In nucleotides, the CDR3 is TGCAGTGCTAGAGAATGGGGCGGGGGGAATTCCTACGAGCAGTACTTC. This translates into CSAREWGGGNSYEQYF.

This clonotype was counted between two and nine times. This chain uses TRBV6-2 or TRBV6-3 with TRBJ2-7; D perhaps matches TRBD2 (6 bases). Trimming stripped 6 bases from V and 0 bases from J, with 15 bases between. This CDR3 contains 15 residues. From germline, CDR1 is MNHEY and CDR2 SVGEGT. The CDR3 DNA follows: TGTGCCAGCAGGCACCGGGGAGGAAGCTCCTACGAGCAGTACTTC. It encodes CASRHRGGSSYEQYF.

The chain recombines TRBV12-3 or TRBV12-4 with TRBJ1-3; D perhaps matches TRBD1 (5 bases). The length of the CDR3 is 14 residues. V was pared by 3 bases and J by 3 bases, with 9 bases between. CDR3 region: CASSLGDRGNTIYF. The CDR3 DNA follows: TGTGCCAGCAGTTTGGGGGACCGTGGAAACACCATATATTTT.

This clonotype was seen more than once but under ten times. The chain is built from TRBV12-3 or TRBV12-4 and TRBJ1-6; 8 positions match TRBD1. The ends lost 6 bases at V and 1 base at J; junction bases unmatched: 11. This CDR3 comprises 18 residues. The chain's CDR3 is CASSPGQGQESYNSPLHF. The CDR3 DNA sequence: TGTGCCAGCAGCCCTGGACAGGGTCAAGAGTCCTATAATTCACCCCTCCACTTT.

This clonotype was observed a few times. The chain uses TRBV27 and TRBJ1-1; D gene uncertain. Germline CDR1 MNHEY, CDR2 SMNVEV (reference sequence). Trimming cost V 5 bases and J 1 base, with 8 bases left between them. The CDR3 has 13 residues. The CDR3, as DNA: TGTGCCAGCAGTCCCCTCGCGAACACTGAAGCTTTCTTT. This gives the protein CASSPLANTEAFF.

At least ten counts were recorded for this clonotype. This rearrangement joins TRBV29-1 to TRBJ1-4; D possibly corresponds to TRBD1 (5 bases). The ends were cut back, 7 bases at V and 8 bases at J, with 11 bases in the middle. Germline CDR1 SQVTM, CDR2 ANQGSEA. This CDR3 contains 11 residues. The CDR3 DNA reads as TGCAGCGGCCGGCGGGGGGAAAAACTGTTTTTT. The encoded protein is CSGRRGEKLFF. Looking up the rest from reference TRBV29-1 and TRBJ1-4 gives the full variable domain: SAVISQKPSRDICQRGTSLTIQCQVDSQVTMMFWYRQQPGQSLTLIATANQGSEATYESGFVIDKFPISRPNLTFSTLTVSNMSPEDSSIYLCSGRRGEKLFFGSGTQLSVL.

The gene calls are TRBV20-1 and TRBJ1-5; possible D gene TRBD1, 5 bases. The CDR3 is made up of 15 amino acids. Germline CDR1 is DFQATT and CDR2 is SNEGSKA (reference sequence). The ends were cut back, 1 base at V and 1 base at J, with 11 bases in the middle. The CDR3 is CSARVGGDSNQPQHF. CDR3 DNA sequence: TGCAGTGCTAGAGTGGGTGGGGACAGCAATCAGCCCCAGCATTTT.

This clonotype has more than one count but fewer than ten. One junction end does not reproduce the germline sequence, and a read error may be involved. The chain uses TRBV28 and TRBJ2-7; D perhaps matches TRBD1 (7 bases). This CDR3 has 14 residues. The V gene's germline CDR1 is MDHEN and CDR2 SYDVKM. This chain's CDR3 is CASTLGSGGHEQYF. CDR3 in DNA: TGCGCCAGCACCCTAGGGTCAGGGGGGCACGAGCAGTACTTC.

This clonotype came up a few times. The V call is TRBV15, the J call TRBJ2-7; TRBD2 agrees at 10 bases. The CDR3 runs to 15 residues. Looked up from germline, CDR1 is LNHNV and CDR2 is YYDKDF (reference sequence). V lost 2 bases and J lost 3; bases outside the gene matches: 4. In DNA, the CDR3 is TGTGCCACCAGCAGACAGCGGGAGGGTTACTACGAGCAGTACTTC. This gives the protein CATSRQREGYYEQYF.

This chain joins TRBV24-1 and TRBJ2-1; unclear D gene. The J call is doubtful: the DNA matches TRBJ2-5 better. The CDR3 is 15 amino acids. Germline V gene data show CDR1 as KGHDR and CDR2 as SFDVKD. As DNA, the CDR3 is TGTGCCACCAGTGACCCCACCGGGCTCGGGGAGACCCAGTACTTC. This codes for CATSDPTGLGETQYF.